This T cell receptor (beta chain) was found in a study of shared clonotypes between healthy human individuals. Extraction of genomic DNA in unsorted samples used 86 million or so PBMCs. Study processing details: In the immunoSEQ data, sequences were junction-only and lacked quality scores, so filtering differed. Method: immunoSEQ multiplex PCR; TCRdb's copy keeps in-frame clones and lacks some. That table supplies the V and J calls and clone size; D and trimming were determined from the DNA. The sample holds more than 400,000 clones, more than 65% seen once. Germline lookup yields CDR1 SGHTA and CDR2 FQGNSA. The CDR3 extends over 14 amino acids. Trimming took 5 bases from V and 4 from J, leaving 15 bases between them.

The rearrangement joins TRBV7-2 to TRBJ2-7; D is unclear. The sequencing sample was made of PBMCs. The origin of this receptor is a woman aged 40-49 years in good health. Some clones in this sample may be carry-over from other donors' samples. CDR3 region: CASSTSGGSYEQYF. The CDR3, as DNA: TGTGCCAGCAGCACATCGGGCGGCAGTTACGAGCAGTACTTC.